Below, 30 T cell receptor beta chains from the same sample are listed, as sequenced in a study of breast tumors, draining lymph nodes, adjacent tissues. Via MiXCR, TCRdb re-called the multiplex PCR reads, giving one row per CDR3 protein. The sample lists 150,000 to 250,000 distinct CDR3 sequences, roughly 31% occurring once. Breast cancer patients provided tissue from their axillary draining lymph nodes. Sample: axillary lymph node tissue. Every receptor here comes from a female donor with breast cancer. Some clones in this sample may be carry-over from other donors' samples.

The DNA for the CDR3 is TGCAGTGCTAGAGGGACTAGCGGGAGGCTGGATGCGCAGTATTTT. Protein: CSARGTSGRLDAQYF. The genes are TRBV20-1 and TRBJ2-3; TRBD2 matches at 14 bases. Unmatched junction bases numbered 7, after V lost 1 base and J lost 10 bases. Germline V gene sequence: CDR1 DFQATT, CDR2 SNEGSKA (reference sequence). This CDR3 has 15 amino acids.

In this sample, this clonotype turned up many times. This rearrangement joins TRBV4-1 to TRBJ2-7; tentative D call: TRBD2 (6 bases). V lost 0 bases and J 3 bases, leaving 18 bases between the germline ends. Germline V gene data show CDR1 as MGHRA and CDR2 as YSYEKL. This CDR3 spans 17 amino acids. The CDR3 reads CASSQDRGLTTSYEQYF. The DNA for the CDR3 is TGCGCCAGCAGCCAAGATCGGGGACTCACCACCAGCTACGAGCAGTACTTC.

This clonotype was found many times. The chain has TRBV29-1 and TRBJ2-3; D remains unclear. This CDR3 has 12 amino acids. Germline V CDR1 and CDR2: SQVTM, ANQGSEA. Trimming took off 3 bases at V and 2 bases at J, with 6 bases between the two ends. CDR3 loop: CSVEDHTDTQYF. The CDR3 coding sequence is TGCAGCGTTGAGGACCACACAGATACGCAGTATTTT.

The sample holds one count of this clonotype. A much larger clone differs from this one at a single base, so this may be a read error. The V call is TRBV5-4, the J call TRBJ2-4, with D uncertain. This CDR3 spans 14 amino acids. In germline, CDR1 is SGHNT, CDR2 YYREEE (reference sequence). The CDR3 bases are TGTGCCAGCAGCCAGTTCGTAGCCGAAAACATTCAGTACTTC. Translated: CASSQFVAENIQYF.

This clonotype was seen many times. V is TRBV30 and J is TRBJ2-1; 8 bases fit TRBD2. J gave up 0 bases and V 0 bases, and 4 bases lay outside the gene matches. The CDR3 spans 16 residues. CDR1 and CDR2 (germline): GTSNPN, SVGIG (reference sequence). As DNA, the CDR3 is TGTGCCTGGAGTGTACGACTAGCGCGCTCCTACAATGAGCAGTTCTTC. It codes for CAWSVRLARSYNEQFF. The variable domain in full, completed from reference TRBV30 and TRBJ2-1, reads SQTIHQWPATLVQPVGSPLSLECTVEGTSNPNLYWYRQAAGRGLQLLFYSVGIGQISSEVPQNLSASRPQDRQFILSSKKLLLSDSGFYLCAWSVRLARSYNEQFFGPGTRLTVL.

This clonotype occurred many times. This rearrangement joins TRBV30 to TRBJ2-2; tentative D call: TRBD1 (5 bases). The length of the CDR3 is 15 residues. Germline V gene lookup returns CDR1 GTSNPN and CDR2 SVGIG (reference sequence). V was shortened by 0 bases and J by 7 bases, with 15 bases between the two germline ends. CDR3: CAWSVLDSSGGELFF. CDR3 nucleotide sequence: TGTGCCTGGAGTGTACTCGACAGCTCGGGCGGGGAGCTGTTTTTT.

V and J are TRBV25-1 and TRBJ1-1; TRBD1 is a possible D gene (5 bases). Trimming shortened V by 3 bases and J by 13 bases, and 24 bases separated the two germline ends. The CDR3 is 15 residues long. Germline V gene lookup returns CDR1 MGHDK and CDR2 SYGVNS. This CDR3 reads CASSDPRTQPPSLFF. The CDR3 DNA reads TGTGCCAGCAGTGATCCTCGGACACAACCTCCTTCGCTTTTCTTT.

About this clonotype itself: A junction end diverges from the germline sequence, so it may reflect a read error. The CDR3 sequence is CASSLGGGSYNEQSF. In nucleotides, the CDR3 is TGCGCCAGCAGCTTGGGGGGGGGGTCCTACAATGAGCAGTCCTTC. V and J are TRBV5-1 and TRBJ2-1, with 7 bases identical to TRBD2. The V gene's germline CDR1 is SGHRS and CDR2 YFSETQ. The CDR3 covers 15 residues.

This clonotype was picked up many times. The chain joins TRBV3-1 to TRBJ2-5; 11 bases fit TRBD2. The CDR3 length is 15 residues. Per the germline V gene, CDR1 is LGHDT and CDR2 is YNNKEL (reference sequence). Germline trimming cut 2 bases from V and 6 bases from J; bases unmatched to any gene: 5. In DNA, the CDR3 is TGTGCCAGCAGCCAACTAACTAGCGGGAGCAAGACCCAGTACTTC. It codes for CASSQLTSGSKTQYF.

There are a few counts of this clonotype. J is TRBJ2-1 and V is TRBV20-1, with 8 bases that match TRBD2. V lost 2 bases and J lost 4; bases outside the gene matches: 19. Germline loops: CDR1 DFQATT, CDR2 SNEGSKA (reference sequence). CDR3 size: 19 residues. CDR3 amino acids: CSARSPGGTAVIGYNEQFF. CDR3 DNA sequence: TGCAGTGCTAGATCCCCGGGAGGGACCGCTGTGATAGGGTACAATGAGCAGTTCTTC.

The rearrangement links TRBV4-1 to TRBJ1-4; 8 bases are a match to TRBD1. The CDR3 runs to 17 residues. Germline CDR1 is MGHRA and CDR2 is YSYEKL. With V trimmed by 3 bases and J by 2 bases, 8 bases remained unmatched. Written as DNA, the CDR3 is TGCGCCAGCAGCCACCCCGGTGGGGACAGGACTAATGAAAAACTGTTTTTT. Protein: CASSHPGGDRTNEKLFF.

V is TRBV20-1 and J is TRBJ1-6; a possible D gene is TRBD1 (5 bases). The germline gives CDR1 DFQATT, CDR2 SNEGSKA (reference sequence). V was pared by 0 bases and J by 11 bases, with 14 bases between. This CDR3 has 14 amino acids. CDR3 in amino acids: CSARDGHPGPPLHF. In nucleotides, the CDR3 is TGCAGTGCTAGAGACGGACATCCGGGACCACCCCTCCACTTT.

This clonotype was seen many times. V usage is TRBV11-3 and J usage is TRBJ2-7; D is unclear. V was pared by 5 bases and J by 7 bases, with 15 bases between. The CDR3 runs to 13 residues. Germline V CDR1 and CDR2: SGHNT, YENEEA. CDR3 region: CASSPVTDGEQYF. The CDR3 DNA is TGTGCCAGCAGCCCCGTAACGGATGGAGAGCAGTACTTC.

Comment on this clonotype: One junction end disagrees with the germline gene, perhaps due to a read error. The chain links TRBV10-2 to TRBJ1-6; no clear D. This CDR3 spans 13 amino acids. Germline V CDR1 and CDR2: WSHSY, SAAADI. The chain's CDR3 is CASRGIGNPPLHF. CDR3 bases: TGCGCCAGCAGGGGGATTGGTAATCCACCCCTCCACTTC.

Worth noting for this clonotype: A much larger clonotype is one base distant, so this may be a read error. The V call is TRBV20-1, the J call TRBJ1-5; possible D gene TRBD1, 5 bases. The CDR3 is 14 residues long. Germline CDR1 reads DFQATT; CDR2 reads SNEGSKA (reference sequence). The CDR3 is CSARPPGRNPPQHF. The CDR3 DNA sequence: TGCAGTGCTAGACCGCCAGGGAGAAATCCGCCCCAGCATTTT.

This rearrangement joins TRBV19 to TRBJ2-4, with 8 nucleotides matching TRBD1. Germline V gene data show CDR1 as LNHDA and CDR2 as SQIVND (reference sequence). Trimming at V came to 5 bases and at J to 15 bases, leaving 12 bases not matched to a gene. This CDR3 spans 13 amino acids. CDR3 coding DNA: TGTGCCAGTAGTTACCAAACCGGGACAGGCCGGTACTTC. It yields the protein CASSYQTGTGRYF.

This clonotype was counted at least ten times. The rearrangement uses TRBV9 and TRBJ2-1, with 7 bases matching TRBD2. Trimming took 4 bases from V and 0 from J; bases not matched to a gene: 4. The CDR3 has 15 amino acids. The V gene's germline CDR1 is SGDLS and CDR2 YYNGEE. Here the CDR3 reads CASSSAGSSYNEQFF. The CDR3 DNA is TGTGCCAGCAGCTCAGCGGGGAGCTCCTACAATGAGCAGTTCTTC.

On this clonotype: Being one base from a much bigger clone, this may be a read error. CDR3 sequence (DNA): TGTGCCAGCAGCCCCGTGTCGGGACGGGGGGCTCTAGAGCAGTACTTC. As protein: CASSPVSGRGALEQYF. This rearrangement joins TRBV3-1 to TRBJ2-7, with D tentatively TRBD2 (7 bases). Germline CDR1 LGHDT, CDR2 YNNKEL (reference sequence). V was cut by 4 bases and J by 7 bases, with 23 bases left in between. There are 16 residues in the CDR3.

This clonotype was seen a handful of times. This may arise from a read error, as a much more abundant clone is one base away. No conserved phenylalanine or tryptophan is present at the end of the CDR3, so a read error is the likely explanation. This sequence joins TRBV7-2 and TRBJ2-1; D unresolved. Germline CDR1 is SGHTA and CDR2 is FQGNSA. V dropped 6 bases and J dropped 1 base, with 10 bases sitting between them. CDR3 length: 14 residues. The CDR3 bases are TGTGCCAGCAGACCTGACACATCCTACAATGAGCAGTTCCTC. Protein: CASRPDTSYNEQFL.

This clonotype was seen more than once but under ten times. The V call is TRBV7-9, the J call TRBJ1-1, with a tentative D call TRBD1 (5 bases). From germline, CDR1 is SEHNR and CDR2 FQNEAQ (reference sequence). The V end was cut by 5 bases, the J end by 4 bases, with 17 bases between. This CDR3 is 15 amino acids long. This chain's CDR3 is CASSPLGVGSTEAFF. The CDR3 region has the DNA TGTGCCAGCAGCCCCCTAGGGGTGGGGAGCACTGAAGCTTTCTTT.

Remarks on this clonotype: Just one base apart from a much larger clone, this may be a read error. The chain uses TRBV6-5 and TRBJ2-7; no definite D call. TRBJ2-1 matches the DNA end more closely, so the J call is doubtful. Germline V gives CDR1 MNHEY, CDR2 SVGAGI. This CDR3 is built from 16 residues. The CDR3 bases are TGTGCCAGCAGTCCGCCGAGTAGCCCCATAGGCAATGAGCAGTTCTTC. It translates to CASSPPSSPIGNEQFF.

The chain employs TRBV7-7 and TRBJ2-3; 11 nucleotides agree with TRBD2. The CDR3 sequence is 15 residues long. Per germline, CDR1 SSHAT and CDR2 FNYEAQ (reference sequence). CDR3 amino acids: CARDPLAGEADTQYF. The CDR3 DNA reads as TGTGCTAGAGATCCACTAGCGGGGGAGGCAGATACGCAGTATTTT. The full variable domain, in which reference TRBV7-7 and TRBJ2-3 provide the parts outside the CDR3, is GAGVSQSPRYKVTKRGQDVTLRCDPISSHATLYWYQQALGQGPEFLTYFNYEAQPDKSGLPSDRFSAERPEGSISTLTIQRTEQRDSAMYRCARDPLAGEADTQYFGPGTRLTVL.

The chain carries TRBV18 and TRBJ2-1, with D unclear. V lost 4 bases and J 7 bases, leaving 11 bases between the germline ends. The CDR3 is made up of 13 amino acids. Germline values: CDR1 KGHSH, CDR2 LQKENI. The CDR3 DNA follows: TGTGCCAGCTCACAAACGGGCCGAAATGAGCAGTTCTTC. Protein sequence: CASSQTGRNEQFF.

For this clonotype: This may come from a read error, since a much larger clone is one base off. This chain joins TRBV20-1 and TRBJ2-5; the match to TRBD2 covers 7 bases. Germline CDR1 is DFQATT and CDR2 is SNEGSKA (reference sequence). The CDR3 sequence is 16 residues long. V shed 0 bases, J shed 2 bases, and the junction held 9 bases outside the gene matches. The CDR3 loop reads CSARDWGGSTQETQYF. The CDR3, as DNA: TGCAGTGCTAGAGATTGGGGGGGGAGTACTCAAGAGACCCAGTACTTC.

Regarding this clonotype: At one end, the junction sequence differs from germline, possibly due to a read error. The J gene is TRBJ2-6, the V gene TRBV5-8; 7 bases fit TRBD1. Germline CDR1 and CDR2: SGHTS and YDEGEE. The CDR3 has 20 amino acids. The CDR3 DNA follows: TGCGCCAGCAGCCAAGACTCAACACGCCGCAGGGGGTCCGGGGCCAACGTCCTGACTTTC. Translated: CASSQDSTRRRGSGANVLTF.

This clonotype was seen repeatedly, ten times or more. V usage is TRBV5-1 and J usage is TRBJ2-5, with D tentatively TRBD2 (6 bases). The germline V and J ends were trimmed by 1 base and 4 bases, with 11 bases remaining between them. The germline gives CDR1 SGHRS, CDR2 YFSETQ. The length of the CDR3 is 14 residues. The CDR3 DNA reads as TGCGCCAGCAGCTTGACTAGCCTGAGAGAGACCCAGTACTTC. Its protein product is CASSLTSLRETQYF.

There are many counts of this clonotype. This chain connects TRBV5-8 to TRBJ2-5, with D perhaps assigned TRBD1 or TRBD2 (6 bases each). The CDR3 contains 14 residues. Germline CDR1 reads SGHTS; CDR2 reads YDEGEE. Trimming cost V 0 bases and J 5 bases, with 11 bases left between them. The CDR3 protein is CASSLGGAHETQYF. CDR3 nucleotide sequence: TGTGCCAGCAGCTTGGGGGGGGCTCATGAGACCCAGTACTTC.

Note on this clonotype: This may be a read error: a much more frequent sequence differs by one nucleotide. The chain joins TRBV5-1 to TRBJ2-5; possibly TRBD2 for D (6 bases). The CDR3 spans 13 residues. V was clipped by 5 bases and J by 1 base, with 9 bases between them. Germline loops: CDR1 SGHRS, CDR2 YFSETQ. CDR3 residues: CASSSSAQETQYF. CDR3 nucleotides: TGCGCCAGCAGTTCTAGCGCCCAAGAGACCCAGTACTTC. The full variable domain, completed using reference TRBV5-1 and TRBJ2-5, is KAGVTQTPRYLIKTRGQQVTLSCSPISGHRSVSWYQQTPGQGLQFLFEYFSETQRNKGNFPGRFSGRQFSNSRSEMNVSTLELGDSALYLCASSSSAQETQYFGPGTRLLVL.

Ten or more counts support this clonotype. The chain recombines TRBV7-2 with TRBJ1-3; no firm D call. The CDR3 runs 12 residues. Trimming shortened V by 4 bases and J by 2 bases, and 3 bases separated the two germline ends. Germline CDR1 reads SGHTA; CDR2 reads FQGNSA. This CDR3 reads CASSSAGNTIYF. In DNA, the CDR3 is TGTGCCAGCAGCTCCGCTGGAAACACCATATATTTT.

Ten or more counts support this clonotype. A much larger clone lies a single base off, so this may be a read error. The chain joins TRBV20-1 to TRBJ1-5; tentative D call: TRBD1 (5 bases). Germline V gives CDR1 DFQATT, CDR2 SNEGSKA (reference sequence). This CDR3 spans 15 amino acids. The V gene lost 0 bases and the J gene lost 7 bases, with 16 bases spanning the gap. Written as DNA, the CDR3 is TGCAGTGCTAGAGAGAGAACCAGGGTCCCACAGCCCCAGCATTTT. Its translation is CSARERTRVPQPQHF.